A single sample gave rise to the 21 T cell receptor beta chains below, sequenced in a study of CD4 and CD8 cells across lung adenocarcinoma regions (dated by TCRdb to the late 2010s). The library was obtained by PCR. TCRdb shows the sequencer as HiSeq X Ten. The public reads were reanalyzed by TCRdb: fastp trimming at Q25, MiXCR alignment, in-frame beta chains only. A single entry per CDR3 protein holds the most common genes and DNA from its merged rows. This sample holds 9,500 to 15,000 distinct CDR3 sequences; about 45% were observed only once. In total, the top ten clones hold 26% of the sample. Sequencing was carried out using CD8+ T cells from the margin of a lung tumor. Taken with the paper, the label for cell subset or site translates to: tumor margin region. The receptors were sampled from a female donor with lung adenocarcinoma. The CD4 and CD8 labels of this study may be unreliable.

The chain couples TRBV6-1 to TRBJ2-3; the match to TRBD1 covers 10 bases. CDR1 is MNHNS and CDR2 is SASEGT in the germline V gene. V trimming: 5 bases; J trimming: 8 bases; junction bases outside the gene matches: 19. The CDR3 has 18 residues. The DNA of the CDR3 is TGTGCCAGCAGTATTCAGGGGGGACAGGGGATTGTTTTGGTTACGCAGTATTTT. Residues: CASSIQGGQGIVLVTQYF.

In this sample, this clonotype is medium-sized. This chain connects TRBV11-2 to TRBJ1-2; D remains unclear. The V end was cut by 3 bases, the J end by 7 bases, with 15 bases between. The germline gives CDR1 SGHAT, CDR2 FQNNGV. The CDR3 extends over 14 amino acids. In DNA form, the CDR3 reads TGTGCCAGCAGCTTGACTGACGGATGGACTGGCTACACCTTC. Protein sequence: CASSLTDGWTGYTF.

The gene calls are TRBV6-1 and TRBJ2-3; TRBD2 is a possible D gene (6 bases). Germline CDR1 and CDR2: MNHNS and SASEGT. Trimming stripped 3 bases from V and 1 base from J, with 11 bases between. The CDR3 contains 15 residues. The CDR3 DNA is TGTGCCAGCAGTGACCCTAGCGTAGGCACAGATACGCAGTATTTT. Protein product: CASSDPSVGTDTQYF.

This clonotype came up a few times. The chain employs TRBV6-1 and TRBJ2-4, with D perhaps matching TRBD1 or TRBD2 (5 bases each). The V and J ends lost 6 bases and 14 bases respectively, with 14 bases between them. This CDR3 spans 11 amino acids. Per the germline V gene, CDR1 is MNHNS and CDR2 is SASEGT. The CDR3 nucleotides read TGTGCCAGCAGGGCAGAACTGGGGGAGTACTTC. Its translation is CASRAELGEYF.

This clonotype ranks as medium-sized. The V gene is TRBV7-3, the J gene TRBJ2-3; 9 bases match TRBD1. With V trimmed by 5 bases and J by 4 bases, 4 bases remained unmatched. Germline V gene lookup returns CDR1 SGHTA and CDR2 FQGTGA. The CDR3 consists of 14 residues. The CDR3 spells CASSGTGPADTQYF. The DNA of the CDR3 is TGTGCCAGCAGCGGGACAGGGCCGGCAGATACGCAGTATTTT.

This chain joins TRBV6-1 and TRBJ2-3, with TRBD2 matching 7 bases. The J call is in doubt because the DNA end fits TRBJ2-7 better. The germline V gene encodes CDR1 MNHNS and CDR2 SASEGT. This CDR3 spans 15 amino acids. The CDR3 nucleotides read TGTGGCGGGGGTAGGGGAGCGGGGAGCACAGAGACGCAGTACTTC. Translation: CGGGRGAGSTETQYF.

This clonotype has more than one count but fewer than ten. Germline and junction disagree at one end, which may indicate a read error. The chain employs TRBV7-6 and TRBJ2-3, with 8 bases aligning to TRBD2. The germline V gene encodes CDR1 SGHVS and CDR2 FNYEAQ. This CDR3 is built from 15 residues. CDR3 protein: CARGRGGGGHDTQYF. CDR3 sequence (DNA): TGTGCCAGGGGCCGGGGGGGCGGGGGCCACGATACCCAGTACTTT. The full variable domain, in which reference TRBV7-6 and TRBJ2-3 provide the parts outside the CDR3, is GAGVSQSPRYKVTKRGQDVALRCDPISGHVSLYWYRQALGQGPEFLTYFNYEAQQDKSGLPNDRFSAERPEGSISTLTIQRTEQRDSAMYRCARGRGGGGHDTQYFGPGTRLTVL.

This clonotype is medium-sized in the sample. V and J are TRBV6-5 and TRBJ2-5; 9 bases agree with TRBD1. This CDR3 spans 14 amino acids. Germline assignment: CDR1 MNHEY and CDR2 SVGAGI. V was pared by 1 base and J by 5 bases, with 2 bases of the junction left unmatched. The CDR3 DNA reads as TGTGCCAGCAGTTACTTTGGGACAGGGGAGACCCAGTACTTC. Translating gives CASSYFGTGETQYF.

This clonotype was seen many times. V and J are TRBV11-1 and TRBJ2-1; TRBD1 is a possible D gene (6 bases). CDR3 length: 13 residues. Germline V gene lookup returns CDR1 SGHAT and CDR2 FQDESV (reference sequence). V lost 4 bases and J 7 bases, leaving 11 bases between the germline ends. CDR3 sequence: CASSWGQVNEQFF. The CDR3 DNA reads TGTGCCAGCAGCTGGGGGCAGGTGAATGAGCAGTTCTTC.

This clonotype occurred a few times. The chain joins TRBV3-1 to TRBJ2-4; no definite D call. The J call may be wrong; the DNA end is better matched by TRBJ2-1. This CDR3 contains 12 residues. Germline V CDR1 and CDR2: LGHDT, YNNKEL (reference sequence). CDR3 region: CASSQAVYEQFF. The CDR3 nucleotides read TGTGCCAGCAGCCAAGCGGTCTATGAGCAGTTCTTC.

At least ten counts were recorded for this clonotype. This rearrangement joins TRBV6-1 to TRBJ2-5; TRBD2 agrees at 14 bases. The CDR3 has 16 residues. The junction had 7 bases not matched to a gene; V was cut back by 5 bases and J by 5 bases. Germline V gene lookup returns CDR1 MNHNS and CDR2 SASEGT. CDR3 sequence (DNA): TGTGCCAGCAGTCGGACTAGCGGGGGGCTAGAGGAGACCCAGTACTTC. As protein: CASSRTSGGLEETQYF.

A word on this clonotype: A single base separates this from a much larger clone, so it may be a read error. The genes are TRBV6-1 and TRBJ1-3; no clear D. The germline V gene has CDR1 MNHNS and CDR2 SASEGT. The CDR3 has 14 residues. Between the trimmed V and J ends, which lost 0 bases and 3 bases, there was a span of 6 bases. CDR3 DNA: TGTGCCAGCAGTGAAGCAAGGAGTGGAAACACCATATATTTT. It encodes CASSEARSGNTIYF.

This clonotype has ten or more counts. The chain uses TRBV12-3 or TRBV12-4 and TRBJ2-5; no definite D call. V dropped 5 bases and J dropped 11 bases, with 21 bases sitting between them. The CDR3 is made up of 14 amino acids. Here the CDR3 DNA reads TGTGCCAGCAGTCCGCGAAGCTCCTACAATGAGCAGTACTTC. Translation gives CASSPRSSYNEQYF.

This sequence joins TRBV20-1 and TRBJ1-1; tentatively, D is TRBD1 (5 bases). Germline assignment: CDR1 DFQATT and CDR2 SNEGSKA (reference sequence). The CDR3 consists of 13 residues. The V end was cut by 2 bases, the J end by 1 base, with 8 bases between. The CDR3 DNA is TGCAGTGCTAGAACGGACACGAACACTGAAGCTTTCTTT. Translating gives CSARTDTNTEAFF.

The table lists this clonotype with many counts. The CDR3, as DNA: TGCGCCAGCAGTGGAGGAGGGGCCTGGAATGAAAAACTGTTTTTT. Its protein product is CASSGGGAWNEKLFF. This sequence joins TRBV10-2 and TRBJ1-4; possibly TRBD1 for D (5 bases). V was pared by 4 bases and J by 5 bases, with 14 bases between. Germline loops: CDR1 WSHSY, CDR2 SAAADI. The CDR3 spans 15 residues.

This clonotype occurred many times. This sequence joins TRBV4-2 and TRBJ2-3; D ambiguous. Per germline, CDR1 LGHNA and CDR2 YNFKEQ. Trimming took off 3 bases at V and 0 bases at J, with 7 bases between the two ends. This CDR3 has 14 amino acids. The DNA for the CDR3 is TGTGCCAGCAGCCACCCAGAGAGCACAGATACGCAGTATTTT. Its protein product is CASSHPESTDTQYF.

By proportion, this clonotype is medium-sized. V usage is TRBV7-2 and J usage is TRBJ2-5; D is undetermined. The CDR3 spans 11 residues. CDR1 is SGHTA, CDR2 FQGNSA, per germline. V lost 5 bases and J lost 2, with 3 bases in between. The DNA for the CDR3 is TGTGCCAGCAGCGAACAAGAGACCCAGTACTTC. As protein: CASSEQETQYF. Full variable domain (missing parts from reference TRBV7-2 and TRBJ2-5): GAGVSQSPSNKVTEKGKDVELRCDPISGHTALYWYRQSLGQGLEFLIYFQGNSAPDKSGLPSDRFSAERTGGSVSTLTIQRTQQEDSAVYLCASSEQETQYFGPGTRLLVL.

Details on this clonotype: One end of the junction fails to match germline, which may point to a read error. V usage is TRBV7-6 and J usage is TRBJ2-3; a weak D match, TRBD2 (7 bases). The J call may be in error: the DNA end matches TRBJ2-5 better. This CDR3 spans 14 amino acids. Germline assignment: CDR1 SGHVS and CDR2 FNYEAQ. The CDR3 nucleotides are TGTGCCGGGCGCGGGGGCGGTAGCCAAGATACCCAGTACTTC. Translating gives CAGRGGGSQDTQYF.

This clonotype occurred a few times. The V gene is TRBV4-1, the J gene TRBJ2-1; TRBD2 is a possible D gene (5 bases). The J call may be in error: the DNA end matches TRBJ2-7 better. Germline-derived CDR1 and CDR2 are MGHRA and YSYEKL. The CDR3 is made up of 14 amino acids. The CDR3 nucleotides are TGCGCCAGCAGCCAATCGGACGGGACCTACGAGCAGTACTTC. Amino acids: CASSQSDGTYEQYF.

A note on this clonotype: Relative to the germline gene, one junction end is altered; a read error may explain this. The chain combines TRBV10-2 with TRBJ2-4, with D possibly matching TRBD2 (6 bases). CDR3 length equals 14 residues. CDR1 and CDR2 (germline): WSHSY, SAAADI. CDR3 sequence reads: CAGSGLGPKDTQYF. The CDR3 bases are TGCGCCGGCAGCGGGCTAGGACCCAAAGACACGCAGTACTTC.

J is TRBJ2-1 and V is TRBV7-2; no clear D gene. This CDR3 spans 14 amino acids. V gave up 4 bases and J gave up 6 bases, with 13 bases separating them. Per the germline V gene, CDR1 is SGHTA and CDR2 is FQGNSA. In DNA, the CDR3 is TGTGCCAGCAGCTACCTAGACTGGGGCAATGAGCAGTTCTTC. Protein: CASSYLDWGNEQFF.